These T cell receptor beta chains were read from a single sample in a study of blood T cell repertoires in COVID-19. Clones were sequenced by immunoSEQ multiplex PCR, and TCRdb holds only the in-frame ones, with some missing. The table lists fewer than 250,000 clones, approximately 90% of them singletons, with about 1% in the top ten. Sequencing was done on a sample of peripheral blood. Receptors originate from a man aged 25-45 years with acute or convalescent COVID-19. Each CDR3 is given with its conserved first and last residue. The order of the fields is D gene, V gene, clone size, J gene, CDR3 DNA, CDR3 protein. The D gene is left open where the match is weak. Size is stated for part of the rows, as once, few or many counts, or as a class when the clone is expanded.

d_call: TRBD1
v_call: TRBV19
clone_size: -
j_call: TRBJ1-1
cdr3_nt: TGTGCCACCCACAGGGGCTTAGAAGCTTTCTTT
cdr3_aa: CATHRGLEAFF

d_call: TRBD1
v_call: TRBV2
clone_size: -
j_call: TRBJ1-6
cdr3_nt: TGTGCCAGCAGAACAGGGGGAATCTGGGATTCACCCCTCCACTTT
cdr3_aa: CASRTGGIWDSPLHF

d_call: -
v_call: TRBV5-6
clone_size: -
j_call: TRBJ1-4
cdr3_nt: TGTGCCAGCAGATTGTACGGGGGAACTAATGAAAAACTGTTTTTT
cdr3_aa: CASRLYGGTNEKLFF

d_call: TRBD1
v_call: TRBV7-3
clone_size: few
j_call: TRBJ2-3
cdr3_nt: TGTGCCAGCAGCTTGGGCCCGGGACAGAGGGAGCTAACGCAGTATTTT
cdr3_aa: CASSLGPGQRELTQYF

d_call: TRBD1
v_call: TRBV30
clone_size: -
j_call: TRBJ1-5
cdr3_nt: TGTGCCTGGAAGACGGGACAGGGGGTGAATCAGCCCCAGCATTTT
cdr3_aa: CAWKTGQGVNQPQHF

d_call: TRBD1
v_call: TRBV7-9
clone_size: -
j_call: TRBJ1-1
cdr3_nt: TGTGCCAGCAGCTCTAAGGCGGGACAGGGCAATCCTGAAGCTTTCTTT
cdr3_aa: CASSSKAGQGNPEAFF

d_call: TRBD1
v_call: TRBV7-2
clone_size: few
j_call: TRBJ1-1
cdr3_nt: TGTGCCAGCAGCCTTGACAGGGGTCGAAACACTGAAGCTTTCTTT
cdr3_aa: CASSLDRGRNTEAFF

d_call: TRBD2
v_call: TRBV2
clone_size: once
j_call: TRBJ2-2
cdr3_nt: TGTGCCAGCAAGGGAGGGGCAAGCACCGGGGAGCTGTTTTTT
cdr3_aa: CASKGGASTGELFF

d_call: TRBD2
v_call: TRBV28
clone_size: -
j_call: TRBJ2-4
cdr3_nt: TGTGCCAGCAGGTCTAGCGGGGGGGGCAAAAACATTCAGTACTTC
cdr3_aa: CASRSSGGGKNIQYF

d_call: -
v_call: TRBV28
clone_size: -
j_call: TRBJ1-1
cdr3_nt: TGTGCCAGCAGTTCCCCGAGAGGAGAAGCTTTCTTT
cdr3_aa: CASSSPRGEAFF

d_call: TRBD1
v_call: TRBV3-1/TRBV3-2
clone_size: -
j_call: TRBJ1-3
cdr3_nt: TGTGCCAGCAGCCAGGACAGGAGCTCTGGAAACACCATATATTTT
cdr3_aa: CASSQDRSSGNTIYF

d_call: -
v_call: TRBV5-6
clone_size: -
j_call: TRBJ2-1
cdr3_nt: TGTGCCAGCAGCCTCTCCGTTAGAAATTCCTACAATGAGCAGTTCTTC
cdr3_aa: CASSLSVRNSYNEQFF

d_call: TRBD1
v_call: TRBV19
clone_size: -
j_call: TRBJ1-2
cdr3_nt: TGTGCCAGTCGAGGACAGGGATCTTATGGCTACACCTTC
cdr3_aa: CASRGQGSYGYTF

d_call: -
v_call: TRBV4-1
clone_size: few
j_call: TRBJ1-2
cdr3_nt: TGCGCCAGCAGCCAAGGGATAGGGGGCTATGGCTACACCTTC
cdr3_aa: CASSQGIGGYGYTF

d_call: TRBD2
v_call: TRBV6-5
clone_size: once
j_call: TRBJ2-7
cdr3_nt: TGTGCCAGCAGCCCGACTAGCGGGGAAAAGCAGTACTTC
cdr3_aa: CASSPTSGEKQYF

d_call: TRBD2
v_call: TRBV5-4
clone_size: -
j_call: TRBJ2-1
cdr3_nt: TGTGCCAGCAGCTTGTATAAAATAGCGGGGGGATTTTACAATGAGCAGTTCTTC
cdr3_aa: CASSLYKIAGGFYNEQFF

d_call: -
v_call: TRBV6-5
clone_size: -
j_call: TRBJ1-6
cdr3_nt: TGTGCCAGCAAACCAACCGGGCTAGCTGATTCACCCCTCCACTTT
cdr3_aa: CASKPTGLADSPLHF

d_call: -
v_call: TRBV7-6
clone_size: -
j_call: TRBJ1-1
cdr3_nt: TGTGCCAGCAGCTTAGGGGGCAGGGACACTGAAGCTTTCTTT
cdr3_aa: CASSLGGRDTEAFF

d_call: -
v_call: TRBV5-4
clone_size: -
j_call: TRBJ1-2
cdr3_nt: TGTGCCAGCAGCAGGGAGATCGGAGTGCGGAGCTCTAACTATGGCTACACCTTC
cdr3_aa: CASSREIGVRSSNYGYTF

d_call: -
v_call: TRBV3-1/TRBV3-2
clone_size: few
j_call: TRBJ1-6
cdr3_nt: TGTGCCAGCAGCCAGTACATACCCGGGACCGGGGGATCACCCCTCCACTTT
cdr3_aa: CASSQYIPGTGGSPLHF

d_call: TRBD1
v_call: TRBV6-5
clone_size: -
j_call: TRBJ1-1
cdr3_nt: TGTGCCAGCAGTTACTCTCTCGGGACAGAGAACACTGAAGCTTTCTTT
cdr3_aa: CASSYSLGTENTEAFF

d_call: -
v_call: TRBV7-3
clone_size: once
j_call: TRBJ1-1
cdr3_nt: TGTGCCAGCAGCTTAGAGGGAGACACTGAAGCTTTCTTT
cdr3_aa: CASSLEGDTEAFF

d_call: TRBD1
v_call: TRBV28
clone_size: once
j_call: TRBJ2-7
cdr3_nt: TGTGCCAGCAGTTTTCGTTCAGGGGGCTACGAGCAGTACTTC
cdr3_aa: CASSFRSGGYEQYF

d_call: -
v_call: TRBV4-2
clone_size: -
j_call: TRBJ2-3
cdr3_nt: TGTGCCAGCAGCCAAGGGTTAGCGCCAGATACGCAGTATTTT
cdr3_aa: CASSQGLAPDTQYF

d_call: -
v_call: TRBV14
clone_size: -
j_call: TRBJ2-1
cdr3_nt: TGTGCCAGCCGCTCGGAGGGCCACTTACGTGAGCAGTTCTTC
cdr3_aa: CASRSEGHLREQFF

d_call: -
v_call: TRBV28
clone_size: -
j_call: TRBJ2-7
cdr3_nt: TGTGCCAGCAGTTTGGAGGCTAGCTCCTACGAGCAGTACTTC
cdr3_aa: CASSLEASSYEQYF

d_call: TRBD1
v_call: TRBV12-5
clone_size: -
j_call: TRBJ2-1
cdr3_nt: TGTGCTAGTGGTCGCGACAGGGGTGGGTACAATGAGCAGTTCTTC
cdr3_aa: CASGRDRGGYNEQFF

d_call: -
v_call: TRBV3-1/TRBV3-2
clone_size: -
j_call: TRBJ1-1
cdr3_nt: TGTGCCAGCAGCCATGGGGGCGAAGCTTTCTTT
cdr3_aa: CASSHGGEAFF

d_call: TRBD1
v_call: TRBV27
clone_size: -
j_call: TRBJ1-1
cdr3_nt: TGTGCCAGCAGTTCACCACTCAGGGGGACTGAAGCTTTCTTT
cdr3_aa: CASSSPLRGTEAFF

d_call: -
v_call: TRBV6-6
clone_size: few
j_call: TRBJ1-1
cdr3_nt: TGTGCCAGCAGTTACTTGGGCAACACTGAAGCTTTCTTT
cdr3_aa: CASSYLGNTEAFF

d_call: TRBD1
v_call: TRBV19
clone_size: -
j_call: TRBJ1-1
cdr3_nt: TGTGCCAGTAGTATAGTACAGGGGAGAGCCACTGAAGCTTTCTTT
cdr3_aa: CASSIVQGRATEAFF

d_call: -
v_call: TRBV6-2/TRBV6-3
clone_size: -
j_call: TRBJ1-1
cdr3_nt: TGTGCCAGCAGTTACGATGGGGCGAGAGTTGCTTTCTTT
cdr3_aa: CASSYDGARVAFF

d_call: -
v_call: TRBV9
clone_size: -
j_call: TRBJ2-1
cdr3_nt: TGTGCCAGCAGCCCGGGGGGGACAGTATACAATGAGCAGTTCTTC
cdr3_aa: CASSPGGTVYNEQFF

d_call: -
v_call: TRBV19
clone_size: -
j_call: TRBJ1-1
cdr3_nt: TGTGCCAGTAGTATTGGGACACCGAACACTGAAGCTTTCTTT
cdr3_aa: CASSIGTPNTEAFF

d_call: TRBD2
v_call: TRBV3-1/TRBV3-2
clone_size: -
j_call: TRBJ2-3
cdr3_nt: TGTGCCAGCAGCCAAGATTTAGCGGGGGGGCCTAGGAATACGCAGTATTTT
cdr3_aa: CASSQDLAGGPRNTQYF

d_call: TRBD2
v_call: TRBV24-1
clone_size: -
j_call: TRBJ2-3
cdr3_nt: TGTGCCACCAGACCGACTAGCGGACGCACAGATACGCAGTATTTT
cdr3_aa: CATRPTSGRTDTQYF

d_call: TRBD1
v_call: TRBV28
clone_size: -
j_call: TRBJ1-1
cdr3_nt: TGTGCCAGCACCACGGGACAGGGAGGCACTGAAGCTTTCTTT
cdr3_aa: CASTTGQGGTEAFF

d_call: -
v_call: TRBV7-8
clone_size: -
j_call: TRBJ2-7
cdr3_nt: TGTGCCAGCAGCTTATTCACCGGGACAAACCGTCTCTCCTACGAGCAGTACTTC
cdr3_aa: CASSLFTGTNRLSYEQYF

d_call: -
v_call: TRBV5-1
clone_size: -
j_call: TRBJ1-3
cdr3_nt: TGCGCCAGCAGCTTGTTTTTTACGACTAGGGGAGCTGGAAACACCATATATTTT
cdr3_aa: CASSLFFTTRGAGNTIYF

d_call: TRBD1
v_call: TRBV28
clone_size: -
j_call: TRBJ2-3
cdr3_nt: TGTGCCAGCAGTTTCTCCGGACAGGGGACTAACACAGATACGCAGTATTTT
cdr3_aa: CASSFSGQGTNTDTQYF

d_call: TRBD1
v_call: TRBV7-6
clone_size: -
j_call: TRBJ1-1
cdr3_nt: TGTGCCAGCAGCCCGGGGACAGAGAGGGTAGCTTTCTTT
cdr3_aa: CASSPGTERVAFF

d_call: TRBD1
v_call: TRBV28
clone_size: -
j_call: TRBJ2-7
cdr3_nt: TGTGCCAGCAGTCCAGGGACAGGGGGCATCTACGAGCAGTACTTC
cdr3_aa: CASSPGTGGIYEQYF

d_call: -
v_call: TRBV7-2
clone_size: -
j_call: TRBJ2-1
cdr3_nt: TGTGCCAGCAGCTTTTTTAAGAGCTCCTACAATGAGCAGTTCTTC
cdr3_aa: CASSFFKSSYNEQFF

d_call: -
v_call: TRBV28
clone_size: -
j_call: TRBJ1-2
cdr3_nt: TGTGCCAGCAGCCGTCGACAGAACTATGGCTACACCTTC
cdr3_aa: CASSRRQNYGYTF

d_call: TRBD1
v_call: TRBV28
clone_size: -
j_call: TRBJ2-7
cdr3_nt: TGTGCCAGCAGACCTAGGGGGCGCGGGTACGAGCAGTACTTC
cdr3_aa: CASRPRGRGYEQYF

d_call: -
v_call: TRBV3-1/TRBV3-2
clone_size: -
j_call: TRBJ1-2
cdr3_nt: TGTGCCAGCAGCCACAAGGCAGGGGCCCGAGCCCACTATGGCTACACCTTC
cdr3_aa: CASSHKAGARAHYGYTF

d_call: -
v_call: TRBV5-1
clone_size: -
j_call: TRBJ1-6
cdr3_nt: TGCGCCAGCAGCTTGGAGCCGGGTCAACTAAATTCACCCCTCCACTTT
cdr3_aa: CASSLEPGQLNSPLHF

d_call: -
v_call: TRBV19
clone_size: once
j_call: TRBJ1-4
cdr3_nt: TGTGCCAGTAGTATAACAGGGTTTGACGCGGAAAAACTGTTTTTT
cdr3_aa: CASSITGFDAEKLFF

d_call: TRBD1
v_call: TRBV28
clone_size: -
j_call: TRBJ2-5
cdr3_nt: TGTGCCAGCATCCCCAGGGGGCGCAAAGAGACCCAGTACTTC
cdr3_aa: CASIPRGRKETQYF

d_call: -
v_call: TRBV27
clone_size: -
j_call: TRBJ2-7
cdr3_nt: TGTGCCAGCAGTCCGTACTCGCTATCCTACGAGCAGTACTTC
cdr3_aa: CASSPYSLSYEQYF

d_call: TRBD1
v_call: TRBV19
clone_size: few
j_call: TRBJ1-6
cdr3_nt: TGTGCCAGTAGAAAGGACAGGACCAATTCACCCCTCCACTTT
cdr3_aa: CASRKDRTNSPLHF

d_call: TRBD1
v_call: TRBV2
clone_size: -
j_call: TRBJ2-7
cdr3_nt: TGTGCCAGAACCCAGGGGGCGCGATCCGAGCAGTACTTC
cdr3_aa: CARTQGARSEQYF

d_call: -
v_call: TRBV7-8
clone_size: -
j_call: TRBJ2-3
cdr3_nt: TGTGCCAGCAGCTCTATGCAACAGGTGGATACGCAGTATTTT
cdr3_aa: CASSSMQQVDTQYF